This TCR beta chain was obtained from a study of T cells in localized non-small cell lung cancer. Profiled with immunoSEQ multiplex PCR; TCRdb holds only in-frame clones, not every one. The data contain over 25,000 clones, 90% to 95% of them singletons. The CDR3 is made up of 14 amino acids. V gave up 7 bases and J gave up 9 bases; unmatched junction bases: 12. Per the germline V gene, CDR1 is MNHEY and CDR2 is SMNVEV (reference sequence). This chain links TRBV27 with TRBJ2-4; 7 bases map to TRBD1. The receptor was derived from a man aged 35 to 70 with stage II lung adenocarcinoma. This specimen consisted of PBMCs, obtained before any cancer treatment. CDR3 protein: CASTPDRNPTIQYF. As DNA, the CDR3 is TGTGCCAGCACCCCGGACAGGAATCCCACCATTCAGTACTTC.